These 8 T cell receptor beta chains were sequenced from one sample in a study of shared clonotypes between healthy human individuals. The protocol was immunoSEQ multiplex PCR, while the TCRdb copy is restricted to in-frame clones and leaves out a portion. The table has around 320,000 clones, roughly 91% seen once; the top ten hold under 20%. Input material: memory CD8+ T cells sorted from blood. Subset given: CD45RO+ cells pooled with CCR7-negative TemRA cells. Receptors were obtained from a man younger than 35 in good health.

V and J are TRBV6-4 and TRBJ1-6; D ambiguous. V was pared by 2 bases and J by 6 bases, with 8 bases between. The germline V gene has CDR1 MRHNA and CDR2 SNTAGT. This CDR3 is built from 14 residues. The CDR3 nucleotides are TGTGCCAGCAGTGACAATGGGGTTAATTCACCCCTCCACTTT. Protein product: CASSDNGVNSPLHF.

J is TRBJ2-7 and V is TRBV12-5, with a tentative D call TRBD2 (6 bases). The V end lost 0 bases, the J end lost 5 bases, and 23 bases lay between the germline ends. Per germline, CDR1 LGHNT and CDR2 FRNRAP. This CDR3 spans 18 amino acids. The CDR3 nucleotides are TGTGCTAGTGGTTTGGTGGTGTATGGTCGGGAGAGGTTCCACGAGCAGTACTTC. Its translation: CASGLVVYGRERFHEQYF.

The CDR3 loop is CASSLGGQGGNEQFF. In DNA, the CDR3 is TGTGCCAGCAGCTTAGGCGGGCAGGGGGGAAATGAGCAGTTCTTC. V usage is TRBV13 and J usage is TRBJ2-1; possibly TRBD1 for D (7 bases). Trimming stripped 0 bases from V and 7 bases from J, with 13 bases between. Germline loops: CDR1 PRHDT, CDR2 FYEKMQ (reference sequence). This CDR3 is built from 15 residues.

CDR3: CASSLASGGTSSYEQYF. Here the CDR3 DNA reads TGTGCCAGCAGCTTAGCTAGCGGGGGGACGAGCTCCTACGAGCAGTACTTC. V usage is TRBV7-9 and J usage is TRBJ2-7, with TRBD2 matching 10 bases. Germline V gene data show CDR1 as SEHNR and CDR2 as FQNEAQ (reference sequence). There are 17 residues in the CDR3. V lost 0 bases and J lost 0; bases outside the gene matches: 5.

The gene calls are TRBV7-9 and TRBJ1-1; maybe TRBD1 (5 bases). CDR3 length: 15 residues. The V end lost 1 base, the J end lost 0 bases, and 9 bases lay between the germline ends. The germline gives CDR1 SEHNR, CDR2 FQNEAQ (reference sequence). The CDR3: CASSLVDSMNTEAFF. CDR3 coding DNA: TGTGCCAGCAGCTTAGTCGACAGTATGAACACTGAAGCTTTCTTT.

The genes are TRBV6-5 and TRBJ2-7, with D perhaps matching TRBD1 (5 bases). The V and J ends lost 6 bases and 4 bases respectively, with 13 bases between them. The CDR3 length is 13 residues. From germline, CDR1 is MNHEY and CDR2 SVGAGI. The CDR3 DNA follows: TGTGCCAGCAGCGTAGGGGTGGGATACGAGCAGTACTTC. This encodes CASSVGVGYEQYF.

The chain uses TRBV7-2 and TRBJ2-3; 14 bases fit TRBD2. The junction had 6 bases not matched to a gene; V was cut back by 5 bases and J by 5 bases. The CDR3 has 16 amino acids. Germline V CDR1 and CDR2: SGHTA, FQGNSA. This chain's CDR3 is CASSQGLAGGRDTQYF. As DNA, the CDR3 is TGTGCCAGCAGCCAAGGACTAGCGGGGGGACGAGATACGCAGTATTTT.

This clone was recorded once. The chain recombines TRBV5-8 with TRBJ2-1; D uncertain. The germline V and J ends were trimmed by 0 bases and 10 bases, with 11 bases remaining between them. Germline assignment: CDR1 SGHTS and CDR2 YDEGEE. The CDR3 has 13 amino acids. Here the CDR3 DNA reads TGTGCCAGCAGCTTGGCCGAAGGAATGGAGCAGTTCTTC. This sequence encodes CASSLAEGMEQFF.